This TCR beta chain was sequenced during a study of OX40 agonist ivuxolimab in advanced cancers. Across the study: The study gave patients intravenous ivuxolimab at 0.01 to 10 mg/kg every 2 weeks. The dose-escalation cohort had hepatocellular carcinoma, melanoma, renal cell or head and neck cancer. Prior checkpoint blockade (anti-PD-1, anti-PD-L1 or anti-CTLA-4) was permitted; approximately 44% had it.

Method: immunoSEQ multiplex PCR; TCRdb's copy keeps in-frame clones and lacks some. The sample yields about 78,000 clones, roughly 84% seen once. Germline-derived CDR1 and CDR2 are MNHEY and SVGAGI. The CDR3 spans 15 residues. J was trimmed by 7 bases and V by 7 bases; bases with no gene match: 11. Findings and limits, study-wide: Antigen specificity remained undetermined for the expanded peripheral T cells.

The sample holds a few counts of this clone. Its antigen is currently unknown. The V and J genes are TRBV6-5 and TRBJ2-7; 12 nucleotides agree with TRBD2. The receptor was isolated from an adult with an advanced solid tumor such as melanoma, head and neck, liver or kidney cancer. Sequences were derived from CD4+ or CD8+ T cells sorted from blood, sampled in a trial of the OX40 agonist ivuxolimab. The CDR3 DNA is TGTGCCAGCACCCCAACGGGACTAGCGGGTGGGGAGCAGTACTTC. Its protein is CASTPTGLAGGEQYF.